Shown below are 3 T cell receptor beta chains from a single sample sequenced in a study of blood T cell repertoires in COVID-19. Sequencing was performed with immunoSEQ multiplex PCR; in TCRdb, only in-frame clones are kept and a portion is missing. There are 57,000 or so clones in the sample; around 85% occur only once, and roughly 15% lies in the top ten. The source material was peripheral blood. These receptors originate from a man aged 70-80 years with active COVID-19.

The chain combines TRBV5-1 with TRBJ2-2; D perhaps matches TRBD2 (6 bases). Trimming left V 5 bases short and J 6 bases short, with 20 bases between. This CDR3 comprises 16 residues. Germline values: CDR1 SGHRS, CDR2 YFSETQ. The CDR3 DNA reads as TGCGCCAGCAGTTCGGACGGGGTCCCGGGGGCCGGGGAGCTGTTTTTT. Translating gives CASSSDGVPGAGELFF.

This sequence joins TRBV9 and TRBJ1-2; TRBD1 matches at 7 bases. The CDR3 covers 14 residues. Trimming at V came to 2 bases and at J to 8 bases, leaving 9 bases not matched to a gene. The germline V gene has CDR1 SGDLS and CDR2 YYNGEE. CDR3 protein: CASSVTGQEGGYTF. In nucleotides, the CDR3 is TGTGCCAGCAGCGTCACCGGACAGGAGGGGGGCTACACCTTC. Based on the CDR3 plus reference TRBV9 and TRBJ1-2, the full variable domain is DSGVTQTPKHLITATGQRVTLRCSPRSGDLSVYWYQQSLDQGLQFLIQYYNGEERAKGNILERFSAQQFPDLHSELNLSSLELGDSALYFCASSVTGQEGGYTFGSGTRLTVV.

The chain carries TRBV24-1 and TRBJ2-7; 12 bases align to TRBD1. There are 15 residues in the CDR3. After removal of 7 bases from V and 0 bases from J, the junction contained 3 bases not matched to a gene. Germline V gene data show CDR1 as KGHDR and CDR2 as SFDVKD. CDR3: CATSGTGGSSYEQYF. CDR3 nucleotide sequence: TGTGCCACCAGCGGGACAGGGGGCAGCTCCTACGAGCAGTACTTC.